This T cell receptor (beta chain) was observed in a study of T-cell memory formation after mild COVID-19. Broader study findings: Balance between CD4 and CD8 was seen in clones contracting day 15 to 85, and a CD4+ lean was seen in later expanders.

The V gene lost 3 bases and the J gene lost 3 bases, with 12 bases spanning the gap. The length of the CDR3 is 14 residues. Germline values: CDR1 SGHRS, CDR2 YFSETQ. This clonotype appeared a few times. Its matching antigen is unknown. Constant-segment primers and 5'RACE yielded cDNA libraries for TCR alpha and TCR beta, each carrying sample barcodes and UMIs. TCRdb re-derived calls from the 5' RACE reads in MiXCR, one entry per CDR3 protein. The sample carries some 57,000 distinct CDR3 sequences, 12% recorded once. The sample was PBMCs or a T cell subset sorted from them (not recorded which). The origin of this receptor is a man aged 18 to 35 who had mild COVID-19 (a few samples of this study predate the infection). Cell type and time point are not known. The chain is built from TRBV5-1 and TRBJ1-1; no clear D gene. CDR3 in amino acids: CASSSPAAHTEAFF. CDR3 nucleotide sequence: TGCGCCAGCAGCTCCCCGGCAGCCCACACTGAAGCTTTCTTT. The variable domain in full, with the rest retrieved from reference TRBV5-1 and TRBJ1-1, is KAGVTQTPRYLIKTRGQQVTLSCSPISGHRSVSWYQQTPGQGLQFLFEYFSETQRNKGNFPGRFSGRQFSNSRSEMNVSTLELGDSALYLCASSSPAAHTEAFFGQGTRLTVV.